This paragraph covers one T cell receptor (beta chain) sequence. The data were taken from a study of T cell changes during pregnancy in multiple sclerosis. Germline lookup yields CDR1 SGHAT and CDR2 FQNNGV. The germline V and J ends were trimmed by 0 bases and 2 bases, with 10 bases remaining between them. CDR3 size: 15 residues. Sequencing used immunoSEQ multiplex PCR; TCRdb keeps in-frame clones, though not all of them. The sample shows 75,000 to 95,000 clones, approximately 95% of them seen only once. This clonotype originated in a female donor with multiple sclerosis, enrolled in a pregnancy study. The chain uses TRBV11-2 and TRBJ1-1; maybe TRBD1 (5 bases). This specimen consisted of CD4+ T cells from peripheral blood mononuclear cells, obtained after pregnancy. This CDR3 is CASSLDTGHNTEAFF. In DNA form, the CDR3 reads TGTGCCAGCAGCTTAGATACAGGACACAACACTGAAGCTTTCTTT.